A selection of T cell receptor beta chains follows, all from one sample in a study of blood T cell repertoires in COVID-19. TCRdb's table, derived via immunoSEQ multiplex PCR, lists solely in-frame clones and lacks some. This table holds just over 150,000 clones, over 85% found once. The sample comprised peripheral blood. The receptors come from a woman in her fifties or sixties with acute or convalescent COVID-19. The CDR3 runs from the conserved cysteine through the conserved F or W. Each record gives: V gene, clone size, J gene, D gene, CDR3 protein, CDR3 DNA. A D gene is named only where the DNA matches it firmly. Some rows have no size entry. The others give once, few or many, or a class for an expanded clone.

V gene: TRBV15; clone size: -; J gene: TRBJ1-2; D gene: -; CDR3 protein: CATSSDGGLGKDGYTF; CDR3 DNA: TGTGCCACCAGCTCCGATGGGGGGTTAGGGAAAGATGGCTACACCTTC
V gene: TRBV2; clone size: -; J gene: TRBJ1-5; D gene: TRBD1; CDR3 protein: CATAGQGGQPQHF; CDR3 DNA: TGTGCCACCGCTGGACAGGGCGGTCAGCCCCAGCATTTT
V gene: TRBV29-1; clone size: -; J gene: TRBJ1-2; D gene: TRBD1; CDR3 protein: CSAAQGAEGYTF; CDR3 DNA: TGCAGCGCCGCACAGGGGGCGGAAGGCTACACCTTC
V gene: TRBV24-1; clone size: -; J gene: TRBJ2-7; D gene: -; CDR3 protein: CALHRDEDEQYF; CDR3 DNA: TGTGCCCTCCACAGGGATGAGGACGAGCAGTACTTC
V gene: TRBV12-5; clone size: -; J gene: TRBJ2-1; D gene: TRBD2; CDR3 protein: CASGFRAGGLINEQFF; CDR3 DNA: TGTGCTAGTGGTTTCAGAGCGGGGGGGCTTATAAATGAGCAGTTCTTC
V gene: TRBV18; clone size: -; J gene: TRBJ1-5; D gene: TRBD1; CDR3 protein: CASSPRRTGVIGGNQPQHF; CDR3 DNA: TGTGCCAGCTCACCACGCAGGACAGGGGTTATCGGAGGCAATCAGCCCCAGCATTTT
V gene: TRBV11-2; clone size: -; J gene: TRBJ1-2; D gene: TRBD1; CDR3 protein: CASKTSGTGGSHGYTF; CDR3 DNA: TGTGCCAGCAAGACTTCCGGGACAGGGGGCTCGCATGGCTACACCTTC
V gene: TRBV7-9; clone size: -; J gene: TRBJ2-2; D gene: -; CDR3 protein: CASSLHRGQANTGELFF; CDR3 DNA: TGTGCCAGCAGCTTACATCGTGGGCAGGCGAACACCGGGGAGCTGTTTTTT
V gene: TRBV7-6; clone size: -; J gene: TRBJ1-1; D gene: -; CDR3 protein: CASSLVIDTEAFF; CDR3 DNA: TGTGCCAGCAGCTTAGTTATCGACACTGAAGCTTTCTTT
V gene: TRBV19; clone size: -; J gene: TRBJ1-6; D gene: TRBD1; CDR3 protein: CASSTRDRGSPLHF; CDR3 DNA: TGTGCCAGTAGTACCCGGGACAGGGGCTCACCCCTCCACTTT
V gene: TRBV9; clone size: -; J gene: TRBJ2-1; D gene: TRBD2; CDR3 protein: CASSVMTSGGTGEQFF; CDR3 DNA: TGTGCCAGCAGCGTCATGACTAGCGGGGGGACGGGTGAGCAGTTCTTC
V gene: TRBV30; clone size: -; J gene: TRBJ1-5; D gene: -; CDR3 protein: CAWSGRGGSSSNQPQHF; CDR3 DNA: TGTGCCTGGAGTGGGAGGGGTGGATCCTCTAGCAATCAGCCCCAGCATTTT
V gene: TRBV24-1; clone size: -; J gene: TRBJ2-5; D gene: -; CDR3 protein: CATSDSAFGETQYF; CDR3 DNA: TGTGCCACCAGTGATTCGGCCTTCGGGGAGACCCAGTACTTC
V gene: TRBV4-1; clone size: once; J gene: TRBJ1-3; D gene: -; CDR3 protein: CASSPDNFSGNTIYF; CDR3 DNA: TGCGCCAGCAGCCCGGACAACTTCTCTGGAAACACCATATATTTT
V gene: TRBV4-3; clone size: -; J gene: TRBJ1-2; D gene: -; CDR3 protein: CASSPSFGESDGYTF; CDR3 DNA: TGCGCCAGCAGCCCGAGTTTCGGGGAGAGCGATGGCTACACCTTC
V gene: TRBV5-4; clone size: -; J gene: TRBJ1-1; D gene: -; CDR3 protein: CASSLRGMNTEAFF; CDR3 DNA: TGTGCCAGCAGCTTGAGGGGAATGAACACTGAAGCTTTCTTT
V gene: TRBV19; clone size: -; J gene: TRBJ1-3; D gene: -; CDR3 protein: CASSDVGLGPYSGNTIYF; CDR3 DNA: TGTGCCAGTAGTGATGTCGGCCTGGGGCCTTACTCTGGAAACACCATATATTTT
V gene: TRBV28; clone size: -; J gene: TRBJ1-1; D gene: -; CDR3 protein: CASSFGGVEVAFF; CDR3 DNA: TGTGCCAGCAGTTTCGGAGGGGTGGAGGTAGCTTTCTTT
V gene: TRBV14; clone size: -; J gene: TRBJ1-1; D gene: TRBD1; CDR3 protein: CASSQFRTRGTEAFF; CDR3 DNA: TGTGCCAGCAGCCAATTTCGAACCAGGGGGACTGAAGCTTTCTTT
V gene: TRBV6-5; clone size: -; J gene: TRBJ1-1; D gene: -; CDR3 protein: CASRPSTGKVPEAFF; CDR3 DNA: TGTGCCAGCAGACCCTCGACAGGCAAAGTTCCTGAAGCTTTCTTT
V gene: TRBV23-1; clone size: -; J gene: TRBJ1-2; D gene: -; CDR3 protein: CASSQSAESGTGRHYGYTF; CDR3 DNA: TGCGCCAGCAGTCAATCAGCGGAATCAGGCACAGGGCGCCACTATGGCTACACCTTC
V gene: TRBV7-3; clone size: -; J gene: TRBJ2-1; D gene: TRBD2; CDR3 protein: CASSLGLADEQFF; CDR3 DNA: TGTGCCAGCAGCTTAGGACTAGCGGATGAGCAGTTCTTC
V gene: TRBV11-2; clone size: -; J gene: TRBJ2-2; D gene: -; CDR3 protein: CARGPPKGAGELFF; CDR3 DNA: TGTGCCAGGGGCCCGCCAAAGGGGGCCGGGGAGCTGTTTTTT